This TCR beta chain was captured by sequencing in a study of blood T cell repertoires in COVID-19. Study summary: The origin of the acute and convalescent COVID-19 samples was the United States, Italy and Spain.

The study counted Cohort 3 donors as recovered given two negative PCRs, clearance, or symptom resolution. Germline CDR1 reads SQVTM; CDR2 reads ANQGSEA. This CDR3 has 14 residues. V was pared by 4 bases and J by 0 bases, with 12 bases between. Original methodology: It was from reference gene primer amplification that nucleated cell counts were estimated. Using immunoSEQ multiplex PCR, the repertoire was profiled, and TCRdb retains in-frame clones only, with some absent. Clone size and V and J calls were adopted from that table, with D and trimming inferred from the DNA. The table records 200,000 to 250,000 clones, 82% of them present only once.

The receptor comes from a woman in her fifties or sixties who had recovered from COVID-19. This sequence joins TRBV29-1 and TRBJ1-1; D is unresolved. Sequencing was done on a sample of PBMCs or T cells enriched from blood (not recorded which). In DNA form, the CDR3 reads TGCAGCGTTGCAGTAGGTGGAGTGAACACTGAAGCTTTCTTT. Translation gives CSVAVGGVNTEAFF.